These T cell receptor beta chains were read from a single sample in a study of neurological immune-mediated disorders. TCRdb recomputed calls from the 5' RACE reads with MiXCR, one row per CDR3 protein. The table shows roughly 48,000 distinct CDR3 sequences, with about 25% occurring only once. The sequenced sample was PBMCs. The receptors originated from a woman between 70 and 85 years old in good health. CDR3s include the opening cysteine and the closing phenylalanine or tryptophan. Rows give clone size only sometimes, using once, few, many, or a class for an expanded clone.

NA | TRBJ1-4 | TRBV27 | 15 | CASTSGGAGGEKLFF
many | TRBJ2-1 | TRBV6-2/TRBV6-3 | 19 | CASSYTPGLAAVAYNEQFF
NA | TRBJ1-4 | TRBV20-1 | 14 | CSARRQGAFEKLFF
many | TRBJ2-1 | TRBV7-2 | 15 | CASSFRPRAFNEQFF
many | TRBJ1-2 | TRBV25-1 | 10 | CASYAIDYTF
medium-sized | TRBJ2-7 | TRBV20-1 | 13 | CSARLADTYEQYF
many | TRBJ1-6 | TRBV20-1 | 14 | CSARAVRDNSPLHF
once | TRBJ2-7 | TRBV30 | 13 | CAWTRGFSYEQYF
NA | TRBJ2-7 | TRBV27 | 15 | CASSYGAETNYDQYF
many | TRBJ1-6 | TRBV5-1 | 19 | CASSCPYHRIRSYNSPLHF
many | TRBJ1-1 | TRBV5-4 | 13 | CASSLDRGTEAFF
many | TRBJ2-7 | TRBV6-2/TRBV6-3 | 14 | CASSYSGLAYEQYF
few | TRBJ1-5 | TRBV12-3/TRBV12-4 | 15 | CASSLAGRINQPQHF
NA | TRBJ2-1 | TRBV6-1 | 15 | CASSEPGQGYNEQFF
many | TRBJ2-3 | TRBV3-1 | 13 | CASSQPGADTQYF
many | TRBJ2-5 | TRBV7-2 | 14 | CASSLWASQETQYF
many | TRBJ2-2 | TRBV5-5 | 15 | CASSPGTANTGELFF
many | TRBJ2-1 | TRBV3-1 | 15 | CASSRIESSYNEQFF
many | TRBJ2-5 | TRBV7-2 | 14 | CASSLGLAGETQYF
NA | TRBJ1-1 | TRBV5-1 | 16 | CASSSGGTTMNTEAFF
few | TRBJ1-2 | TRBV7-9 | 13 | CASTDALPRGYTF
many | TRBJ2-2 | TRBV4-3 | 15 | CASSQDPRATGELFF
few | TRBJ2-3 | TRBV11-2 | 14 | CASSQRVGVDTQYF
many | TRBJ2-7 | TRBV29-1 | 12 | CSAGGGGGEQYF
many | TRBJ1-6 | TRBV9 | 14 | CASSVATDNSPLHF
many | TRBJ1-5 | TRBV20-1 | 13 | CSARDPSGAIQHF
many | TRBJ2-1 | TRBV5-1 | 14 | CASSLFPPDNEQFF
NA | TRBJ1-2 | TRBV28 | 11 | CASDEGLGYTF
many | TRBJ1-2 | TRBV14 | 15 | CASSLYTGWNYGYTF
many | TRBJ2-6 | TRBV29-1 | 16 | CSVGGASGSGANVLTF
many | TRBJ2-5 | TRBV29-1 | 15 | CSVAGTGGFKETQYF